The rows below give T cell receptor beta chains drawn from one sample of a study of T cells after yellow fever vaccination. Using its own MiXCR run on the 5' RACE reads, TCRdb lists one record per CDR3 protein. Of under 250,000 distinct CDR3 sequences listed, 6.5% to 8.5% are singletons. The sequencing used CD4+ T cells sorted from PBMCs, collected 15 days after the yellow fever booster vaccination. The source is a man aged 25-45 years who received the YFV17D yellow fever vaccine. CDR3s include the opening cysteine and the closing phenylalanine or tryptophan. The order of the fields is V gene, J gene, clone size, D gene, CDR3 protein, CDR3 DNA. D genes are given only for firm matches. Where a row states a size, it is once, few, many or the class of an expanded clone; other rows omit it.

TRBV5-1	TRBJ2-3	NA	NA	CASSFEGRSTDTQYF	TGCGCCAGCAGCTTTGAGGGGCGAAGCACAGATACGCAGTATTTT
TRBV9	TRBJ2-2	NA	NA	CASSVGRRGELFF	TGTGCCAGCAGCGTAGGCCGGCGGGGGGAGCTGTTTTTT
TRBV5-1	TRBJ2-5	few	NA	CASSLIQVMEETQYF	TGCGCCAGCAGCTTGATCCAGGTCATGGAAGAGACCCAGTACTTC
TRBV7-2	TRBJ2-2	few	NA	CASSSQGAKASTGELFF	TGTGCCAGCAGTTCTCAAGGGGCGAAAGCGAGCACCGGGGAGCTGTTTTTT
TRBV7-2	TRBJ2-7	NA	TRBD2	CASSLALGGAYEQYF	TGTGCCAGCAGCTTAGCGCTGGGGGGGGCCTACGAGCAGTACTTC
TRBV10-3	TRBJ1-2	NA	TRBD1	CAISKQGVEDGYTF	TGTGCCATCAGTAAACAGGGGGTAGAGGATGGCTACACCTTC
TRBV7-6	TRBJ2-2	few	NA	CASSLDGGSNTGELFF	TGTGCCAGCAGCTTAGACGGCGGGTCTAACACCGGGGAGCTGTTTTTT
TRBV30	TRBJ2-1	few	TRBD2	CAWSVVRTSGRYNEQFF	TGTGCCTGGAGTGTAGTGCGGACTAGCGGGAGATACAATGAGCAGTTCTTC
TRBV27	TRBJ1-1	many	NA	CASSSVNTEAFF	TGTGCCAGCAGTTCAGTGAACACTGAAGCTTTCTTT
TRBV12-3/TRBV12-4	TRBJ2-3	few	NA	CASRPSGADTQYF	TGTGCCAGCAGGCCTTCCGGAGCAGATACGCAGTATTTT
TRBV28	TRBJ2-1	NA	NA	CASTRPGVRINEQFF	TGTGCCAGCACCCGCCCCGGAGTACGGATCAATGAGCAGTTCTTC
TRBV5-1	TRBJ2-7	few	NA	CASSLGPRGSTSPYEQYF	TGCGCCAGCAGCTTAGGTCCGCGGGGTTCGACCTCTCCCTACGAGCAGTACTTC
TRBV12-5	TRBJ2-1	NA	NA	CARGLSGPSSYNEQFF	TGTGCTAGGGGTTTGAGCGGGCCCAGCTCCTACAATGAGCAGTTCTTC
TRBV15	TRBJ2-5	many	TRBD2	CATSRASGVQETQYF	TGTGCCACCAGCAGAGCAAGCGGGGTACAAGAGACCCAGTACTTC
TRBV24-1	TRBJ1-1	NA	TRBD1	CATSDLRTGNTEAFF	TGTGCCACCAGTGATTTGAGGACAGGGAACACTGAAGCTTTCTTT